Presented here are 31 T cell receptor beta chains from one specimen sequenced in a study of technical replicates of blood from a handful of donors. Data came from immunoSEQ multiplex PCR; TCRdb stores just in-frame clones and leaves some out. The repertoire holds 79,000 or so clones, around 90% seen once, with about 0.4% in the top ten. Sample: T cells isolated from PBMCs. Receptor source: a human donor in good health.

The chain has TRBV30 and TRBJ2-1; 14 nucleotides agree with TRBD2. The length of the CDR3 is 16 residues. Trimming at V came to 2 bases and at J to 7 bases, leaving 7 bases not matched to a gene. Germline assignment: CDR1 GTSNPN and CDR2 SVGIG (reference sequence). Here the CDR3 reads CAWSSPGTSGSNEQFF. Written as DNA, the CDR3 is TGTGCCTGGAGTTCCCCTGGGACTAGCGGGAGTAATGAGCAGTTCTTC.

Notes on this clone: One end of the junction varies from germline; a read error may be responsible. The chain has TRBV2 and TRBJ1-3, with unresolved D. Germline lookup yields CDR1 SNHLY and CDR2 FYNNEI. The CDR3 has 14 amino acids. The CDR3 sequence: CASREGPSGNTIYF. CDR3 in DNA: TGTGCCAGCAGGGAAGGGCCCTCTGGAAACACCATATATTTT.

This sequence joins TRBV7-2 and TRBJ1-5; D remains unclear. The CDR3 has 12 residues. The germline V gene encodes CDR1 SGHTA and CDR2 FQGNSA. The V end lost 4 bases, the J end lost 4 bases, and 5 bases lay between the germline ends. The CDR3 protein is CASSSFNQPQHF. CDR3 bases: TGTGCCAGCAGCTCCTTTAATCAGCCCCAGCATTTT. The full variable domain, with the rest looked up from reference TRBV7-2 and TRBJ1-5, is GAGVSQSPSNKVTEKGKDVELRCDPISGHTALYWYRQSLGQGLEFLIYFQGNSAPDKSGLPSDRFSAERTGGSVSTLTIQRTQQEDSAVYLCASSSFNQPQHFGDGTRLSIL.

The V and J genes are TRBV5-1 and TRBJ2-2; 7 bases line up with TRBD2. The germline V gene encodes CDR1 SGHRS and CDR2 YFSETQ. This CDR3 spans 15 amino acids. Germline trimming cut 6 bases from V and 2 bases from J; bases unmatched to any gene: 7. CDR3 sequence reads: CASTTGGANTGELFF. The CDR3 DNA follows: TGCGCCAGCACGACGGGAGGAGCAAACACCGGGGAGCTGTTTTTT.

This clone was observed a single time. The chain combines TRBV13 with TRBJ2-3, with TRBD1 identical over 7 bases. Trimming took 5 bases from V and 4 from J; bases not matched to a gene: 6. Germline-derived CDR1 and CDR2 are PRHDT and FYEKMQ (reference sequence). The CDR3 length is 14 residues. The CDR3: CASSLGQVADTQYF. The CDR3 DNA follows: TGTGCCAGCAGCCTCGGACAGGTCGCAGATACGCAGTATTTT.

The rearrangement uses TRBV27 and TRBJ2-2; D gene uncertain. The CDR3 totals 13 residues. The germline V and J ends were trimmed by 4 bases and 4 bases, with 7 bases remaining between them. Germline values: CDR1 MNHEY, CDR2 SMNVEV (reference sequence). The CDR3 spells CASSSTATGELFF. In DNA form, the CDR3 reads TGTGCCAGCAGTTCTACAGCCACCGGGGAGCTGTTTTTT.

The chain recombines TRBV7-3 with TRBJ2-3, with D perhaps TRBD2 (5 bases). Germline CDR1 reads SGHTA; CDR2 reads FQGTGA. This CDR3 spans 14 amino acids. V was shortened by 6 bases and J by 0 bases, with 10 bases between the two germline ends. The DNA for the CDR3 is TGTGCCAGCAGACGAGCGGCTAGCACAGATACGCAGTATTTT. Protein product: CASRRAASTDTQYF.

This chain links TRBV18 with TRBJ2-3; 9 positions match TRBD1. The CDR3 runs 15 residues. Germline values: CDR1 KGHSH, CDR2 LQKENI. The ends lost 3 bases at V and 2 bases at J; junction bases unmatched: 3. The CDR3 DNA sequence: TGTGCCAGCTCACCCCGGGACAGGGACACAGATACGCAGTATTTT. Protein product: CASSPRDRDTDTQYF.

J is TRBJ2-7 and V is TRBV7-8; 7 bases line up with TRBD1. This CDR3 is 13 amino acids long. Germline CDR1 is SGHVS and CDR2 is FQNEAQ. Trimming removed 8 bases from V and 3 bases from J; junction bases left unmatched: 7. CDR3 sequence reads: CASGSTGNYEQYF. DNA for the CDR3: TGTGCCAGCGGATCGACAGGGAACTACGAGCAGTACTTC. The variable domain in full, completed from reference TRBV7-8 and TRBJ2-7, reads GAGVSQSPRYKVAKRGQDVALRCDPISGHVSLFWYQQALGQGPEFLTYFQNEAQLDKSGLPSDRFFAERPEGSVSTLKIQRTQQEDSAVYLCASGSTGNYEQYFGPGTRLTVT.

The J gene is TRBJ1-1, the V gene TRBV5-1; unclear D gene. Germline loops: CDR1 SGHRS, CDR2 YFSETQ. The CDR3 is 13 residues long. V was cut by 5 bases and J by 0 bases, with 8 bases left in between. In DNA, the CDR3 is TGCGCCAGCAGAGAGGGTATGAACACTGAAGCTTTCTTT. It yields the protein CASREGMNTEAFF.

Turning to this clone: The same CDR3 also results from other DNA sequences found in this sample. The J gene is TRBJ2-2, the V gene TRBV28; the match to TRBD1 covers 7 bases. The CDR3 length is 15 residues. The V segment lost 6 bases and the J segment 0 bases; nucleotides outside the gene matches: 4. Germline V gene sequence: CDR1 MDHEN, CDR2 SYDVKM. CDR3 in amino acids: CASRPGTANTGELFF. The CDR3, as DNA: TGTGCCAGCAGGCCCGGGACAGCGAACACCGGGGAGCTGTTTTTT.

The chain carries TRBV6-1 and TRBJ1-5; TRBD1 might be the D (5 bases). Germline V gene sequence: CDR1 MNHNS, CDR2 SASEGT. The CDR3 totals 13 residues. V was clipped by 4 bases and J by 5 bases, with 9 bases between them. CDR3 DNA sequence: TGTGCCAGCAGTGGACGGGGGTATCAGCCCCAGCATTTT. Translation gives CASSGRGYQPQHF.

The chain links TRBV6-5 to TRBJ2-3, with TRBD2 identical over 7 bases. The V segment lost 5 bases and the J segment 4 bases; nucleotides outside the gene matches: 9. CDR3 length: 15 amino acids. Per germline, CDR1 MNHEY and CDR2 SVGAGI. In nucleotides, the CDR3 is TGTGCCAGCAGTCGACACGGGGGGAGCCCAGATACGCAGTATTTT. Protein product: CASSRHGGSPDTQYF.

J is TRBJ2-5 and V is TRBV19, with 10 bases aligning to TRBD2. CDR1 is LNHDA, CDR2 SQIVND, per germline (reference sequence). This CDR3 comprises 16 residues. Germline trimming cut 0 bases from V and 5 bases from J; bases unmatched to any gene: 6. The CDR3 DNA is TGTGCCAGTAGTATAGATTTAGCGGGAGGTGGTGAGACCCAGTACTTC. This gives the protein CASSIDLAGGGETQYF.

This sequence joins TRBV9 and TRBJ2-5; perhaps TRBD2 as D (6 bases). The CDR3 sequence is 14 residues long. Germline V gene data show CDR1 as SGDLS and CDR2 as YYNGEE. The germline V and J ends were trimmed by 5 bases and 2 bases, with 13 bases remaining between them. The CDR3 loop reads CASRSEGPQETQYF. The CDR3 bases are TGTGCCAGCAGGTCGGAGGGACCACAAGAGACCCAGTACTTC. Full variable domain (rest looked up from reference TRBV9 and TRBJ2-5): DSGVTQTPKHLITATGQRVTLRCSPRSGDLSVYWYQQSLDQGLQFLIQYYNGEERAKGNILERFSAQQFPDLHSELNLSSLELGDSALYFCASRSEGPQETQYFGPGTRLLVL.

The chain employs TRBV7-8 and TRBJ1-4; TRBD1 is a possible D gene (6 bases). Germline assignment: CDR1 SGHVS and CDR2 FQNEAQ. The CDR3 has 16 amino acids. V gave up 0 bases and J gave up 4 bases, with 12 bases separating them. CDR3 loop: CASSLALQGLNEKLFF. As DNA, the CDR3 is TGTGCCAGCAGCTTAGCCCTACAGGGCCTTAATGAAAAACTGTTTTTT.

This clone was detected only once. This sequence joins TRBV29-1 and TRBJ2-1, with TRBD1 matching 10 bases. Trimming removed 6 bases from V and 7 bases from J; junction bases left unmatched: 9. The CDR3 spans 14 residues. Germline-derived CDR1 and CDR2 are SQVTM and ANQGSEA. DNA for the CDR3: TGCAGCGTCCATGACAGGGGGCGGTTGAATGAGCAGTTCTTC. Amino acid sequence: CSVHDRGRLNEQFF.

This chain joins TRBV7-2 and TRBJ2-7, with 9 nucleotides matching TRBD1. Trimming at V came to 4 bases and at J to 5 bases, leaving 6 bases not matched to a gene. This CDR3 spans 14 amino acids. Germline CDR1 and CDR2: SGHTA and FQGNSA. CDR3 coding DNA: TGTGCCAGCAGCTCACAGGGGGCGGCCCACGAGCAGTACTTC. As protein: CASSSQGAAHEQYF.

The chain uses TRBV2 and TRBJ2-1; the match to TRBD1 covers 9 bases. The V gene's germline CDR1 is SNHLY and CDR2 FYNNEI. V trimming: 6 bases; J trimming: 1 base; junction bases outside the gene matches: 4. There are 15 residues in the CDR3. The CDR3 coding sequence is TGTGCCAGCAGATACAGGGGGCGTTCCTACAATGAGCAGTTCTTC. Translated, it gives CASRYRGRSYNEQFF.

This chain links TRBV6-5 with TRBJ1-1, with D tentatively TRBD1 (5 bases). The CDR3 length is 13 residues. The ends were cut back, 1 base at V and 5 bases at J, with 8 bases in the middle. Germline V lookup: CDR1 MNHEY, CDR2 SVGAGI. The CDR3 nucleotides read TGTGCCAGCAGTTACTATAAGGGGACTGAAGCTTTCTTT. Its protein product is CASSYYKGTEAFF.

The table lists this clone with a few counts. This chain connects TRBV4-2 to TRBJ2-2; the D is unclear. The CDR3 consists of 16 residues. Trimming left V 1 base short and J 7 bases short, with 16 bases between. Germline values: CDR1 LGHNA, CDR2 YNFKEQ. The CDR3, as DNA: TGTGCCAGCAGCCAAGGAGGATATGGTAACGGCGGGGAGCTGTTTTTT. This gives the protein CASSQGGYGNGGELFF.

This chain links TRBV10-3 with TRBJ1-5; D gene ambiguous. The V end was cut by 2 bases, the J end by 1 base, with 12 bases between. Per the germline V gene, CDR1 is ENHRY and CDR2 is SYGVKD. The CDR3 consists of 16 residues. The CDR3: CAISEGSRRSNQPQHF. Here the CDR3 DNA reads TGTGCCATCAGTGAGGGGAGCCGCCGGAGCAATCAGCCCCAGCATTTT.

This clone has only one observation. The CDR3 bases are TGCAGCGTTGAAATGGCAGGTGCCTATGGCTACACCTTC. As protein: CSVEMAGAYGYTF. This rearrangement joins TRBV29-1 to TRBJ1-2; D is unresolved. CDR1 and CDR2 from the germline V gene are SQVTM and ANQGSEA. CDR3 size: 13 residues. The V gene lost 2 bases and the J gene lost 4 bases, with 11 bases spanning the gap.

DNA of the CDR3: TGCGCCAGCAGCCAACAGGACCTAGCGGGAGATACGCAGTATTTT. Translated, it gives CASSQQDLAGDTQYF. The V call is TRBV4-3, the J call TRBJ2-3; 8 nucleotides match TRBD2. The CDR3 consists of 15 residues. CDR1 is LGHNA, CDR2 YSLEER, per germline. V trimming: 2 bases; J trimming: 5 bases; junction bases outside the gene matches: 6.

This clone was observed once. The chain is built from TRBV5-4 and TRBJ2-7; the match to TRBD2 covers 11 bases. There are 15 residues in the CDR3. V was pared by 6 bases and J by 7 bases, with 12 bases of the junction left unmatched. CDR1 SGHNT and CDR2 YYREEE come from the germline V gene (reference sequence). CDR3 sequence (DNA): TGTGCCAGCAACAGTGAGCTAGCGGGAGGCAAAGAGCAGTACTTC. It encodes CASNSELAGGKEQYF.

This sequence joins TRBV5-1 and TRBJ2-7, with 9 bases that match TRBD1. From germline, CDR1 is SGHRS and CDR2 YFSETQ. V dropped 0 bases and J dropped 2; count of bases not matched to a gene: 3. The CDR3 has 15 amino acids. CDR3 sequence: CASSLDRGPAYEQYF. CDR3 in DNA: TGCGCCAGCAGCTTGGACAGGGGGCCTGCCTACGAGCAGTACTTC.

The V call is TRBV2, the J call TRBJ1-2; D unclear. In germline, CDR1 is SNHLY, CDR2 FYNNEI. The CDR3 extends over 16 amino acids. V was pared by 2 bases and J by 4 bases, with 17 bases between. CDR3 loop: CASSEMGQDILYGYTF. The CDR3 DNA reads TGTGCCAGCAGTGAAATGGGTCAGGATATCCTCTATGGCTACACCTTC.

This clone was counted a single time. J is TRBJ1-1 and V is TRBV5-4; D is uncertain. V lost 0 bases and J lost 0, with 6 bases in between. This CDR3 is built from 14 residues. Looked up from germline, CDR1 is SGHNT and CDR2 is YYREEE (reference sequence). CDR3 in DNA: TGTGCCAGCAGCTTGGTACAGATGAACACTGAAGCTTTCTTT. It yields the protein CASSLVQMNTEAFF.

This chain uses TRBV19 with TRBJ2-1; the match to TRBD2 covers 8 bases. There are 14 residues in the CDR3. Germline V gives CDR1 LNHDA, CDR2 SQIVND (reference sequence). J lost 0 bases, V lost 10 bases, and 5 bases had no gene match. The CDR3 region is CATLSGNSYNEQFF. The CDR3 DNA is TGTGCCACTCTTAGCGGGAACTCCTACAATGAGCAGTTCTTC.

This clone was observed once. This chain uses TRBV13 with TRBJ2-7, with D possibly matching TRBD1 (5 bases). Trimming took 0 bases from V and 3 from J, leaving 12 bases between them. The CDR3 spans 15 residues. Per the germline V gene, CDR1 is PRHDT and CDR2 is FYEKMQ (reference sequence). This CDR3 is CASSLGKDNNYEQYF. The CDR3 DNA follows: TGTGCCAGCAGCTTAGGAAAGGACAACAACTACGAGCAGTACTTC.

This chain uses TRBV11-2 with TRBJ1-2; 9 bases fit TRBD1. V lost 4 bases and J lost 6; bases outside the gene matches: 6. The CDR3 is 14 residues long. The germline gives CDR1 SGHAT, CDR2 FQNNGV. The CDR3 loop is CASSSQRTGDGYTF. CDR3 nucleotides: TGTGCCAGCAGCTCCCAGAGGACAGGGGATGGCTACACCTTC.